The present entry profiles one T cell receptor (beta chain) with its context. Per the authors' pipeline: The assay estimated nucleated cells by amplifying reference gene primers. The data were produced by immunoSEQ multiplex PCR, yet TCRdb's version contains in-frame clones alone and is incomplete. For V, J and clone size, that table is used; D and trimming come from the DNA. In the table there are about 240,000 clones, approximately 80% of which are singletons. This entry comes from a study of blood T cell repertoires in COVID-19. At the level of the study: Whether acute or convalescent, the COVID-19 samples came from the United States, Italy and Spain. T cells, B-cell-depleted T cells, or PBMCs provided the cDNA or gDNA that served as material.

V shed 3 bases and J 3 bases; nucleotides not matched to a gene: 5. This CDR3 has 13 residues. CDR1 and CDR2 (germline): SQVTM, ANQGSEA. Sample: peripheral blood. The TCR originated in a man younger than 45 who had recovered from COVID-19. The gene calls are TRBV29-1 and TRBJ2-7, with 7 bases aligning to TRBD1. The CDR3 sequence is CSVEAGGGYEQYF. The CDR3 region has the DNA TGCAGCGTTGAGGCAGGGGGTGGCTACGAGCAGTACTTC.